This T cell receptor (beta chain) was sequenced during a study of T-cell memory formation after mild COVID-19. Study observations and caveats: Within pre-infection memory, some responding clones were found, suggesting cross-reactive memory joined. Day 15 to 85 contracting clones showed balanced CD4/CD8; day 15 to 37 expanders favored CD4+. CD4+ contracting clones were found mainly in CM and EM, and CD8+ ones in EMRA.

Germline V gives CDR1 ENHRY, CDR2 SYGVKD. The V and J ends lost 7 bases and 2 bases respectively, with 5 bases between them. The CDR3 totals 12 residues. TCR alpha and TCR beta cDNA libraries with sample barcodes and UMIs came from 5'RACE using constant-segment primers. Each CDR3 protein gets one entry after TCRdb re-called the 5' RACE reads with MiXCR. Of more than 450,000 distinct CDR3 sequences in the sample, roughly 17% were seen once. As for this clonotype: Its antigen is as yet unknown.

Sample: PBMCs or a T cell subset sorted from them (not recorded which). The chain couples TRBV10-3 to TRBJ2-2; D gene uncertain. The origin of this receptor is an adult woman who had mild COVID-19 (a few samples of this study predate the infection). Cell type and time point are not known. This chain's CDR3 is CAINQNTGELFF. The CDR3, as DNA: TGTGCCATCAACCAAAACACCGGGGAGCTGTTTTTT.